The T cell receptor beta chain described here comes from a study of robustness of blood B and T cell sequencing (dated by TCRdb to the late 2010s). Study-level background: The goal of the study was to find out how much peripheral blood is required to reliably describe the TCRbeta and IgG repertoires of an individual. As technical replicates, two replicate TCRbeta cDNA libraries were prepared from one shared RNA pool derived from a single 10 ml draw. TCRbeta and IgG repertoires were quantified in each of the 10 to 11 independently drawn blood samples. The research as a whole found: Immediate fractionation was required for EDTA tubes, so the use of EDTA tubes in multi-site collections was limited. No improvement in the overlap of rare TCRbeta clonotypes was observed when tubes were pooled, implying that much larger blood volumes would be needed for rare TCRbeta clonotypes to be captured. When 3 or 4 tubes (roughly 28-40 ml blood) were combined, saturation was approached in coverage of the top 10,000 TCRbeta clonotypes. The 1,000 most abundant TCRbeta clonotypes from the pooled draws were found in every single 10 ml sample. One pair of TCRbeta libraries showed evidence of cross-contamination, likely from batch processing; the shared UMI-sequence pairs were removed. The TCRbeta rarefaction curves did not fully level off, which suggests under-sequencing or many low-abundance clonotypes. Of the top 10,000 TCRbeta clonotypes in one technical replicate library, roughly 95% were also found in the other technical replicate library.

TCRbeta repertoires were measured from mRNA instead of genomic DNA, an approach that captures expressed receptors. Without any cell sorting, leukocytes from the buffy coat were collected into Trizol, and RNA was extracted using the Direct-zol RNA MiniPrep Plus kit. To separate plasma, buffy coat and red blood cells, the EDTA blood tubes were centrifuged right away at 4 degrees C. With respect to this clonotype: Its target antigen remains unknown. No much larger clonotype is one base removed from it; base qualities were not supplied.

The library was built by means of PCR. The reads were generated on an Illumina MiSeq. cDNA was made using SMARTScribe reverse transcriptase and a 5' template-switch oligo that added a universal priming site. A 12-nucleotide random unique molecular identifier (UMI) was carried by the template-switch oligo, and each cDNA molecule was tagged with this UMI. During reverse transcription, TCRbeta transcripts were targeted using chain-specific reverse primers. Leftover template-switch adapters were removed by uracil DNA glycosylase treatment, and cDNA was purified using a Qiagen MinElute kit. For the first PCR, KAPA HiFi HotStart ReadyMix was used for about 21 cycles, with amplification split across four 50 ul reactions containing step-out primers. Before any further amplification, the products of the first-round PCR were gel-purified. Illumina Nextera adapters were attached in a second PCR of 7 to 8 cycles, and the libraries were then purified and pooled. A 50-nucleotide 5' read captured the UMI barcode for each TCRbeta molecule. The source study handled its data this way. Using the MIGEC toolkit, reads were grouped by UMI into consensus reads. PEAR was used to merge forward and reverse consensus reads into final reads. Identical UMI-sequence pairs found in more than one library were treated as cross-sample contamination and removed by a custom decontamination script. V(D)J assignment and CDR3 extraction were performed with MIGMAP, a wrapper around IgBLAST. TCR clonotypes were defined by identical V gene, J gene and CDR3 amino acid sequence; CDR1 and CDR2 were not sequenced. Clones were called with MiXCR by TCRdb after fastp trimmed the public reads at Q25, and only in-frame beta chains were retained. Each record represents a unique CDR3 protein, reported with the most common genes and DNA among its rows. TCRdb's processing, not the authors', yielded these V and J calls. The sample table lists 1,500 to 2,000 distinct CDR3 sequences, about 70% of them with a count of one. About 42% of the sample belongs to the ten largest clones.

CDR1 and CDR2 (LNHDA, SQIVND) derive from the germline V gene (reference sequence). Including cysteine and phenylalanine, the CDR3 has 12 amino acids. Solely the CDR3 DNA is kept, with 36 bases framed from the first base. At the junction V is shortened by 3 bases and J by 5 bases, with 6 bases in between. The chain joins TRBV19 to TRBJ2-3; the D gene assignment is ambiguous. Input material: peripheral blood. This clonotype originated in a human donor in good health. The sequenced DNA: TGTGCCAGTAGTATGTGGAGAGATACGCAGTATTTT. Its protein reads: CASSMWRDTQYF.